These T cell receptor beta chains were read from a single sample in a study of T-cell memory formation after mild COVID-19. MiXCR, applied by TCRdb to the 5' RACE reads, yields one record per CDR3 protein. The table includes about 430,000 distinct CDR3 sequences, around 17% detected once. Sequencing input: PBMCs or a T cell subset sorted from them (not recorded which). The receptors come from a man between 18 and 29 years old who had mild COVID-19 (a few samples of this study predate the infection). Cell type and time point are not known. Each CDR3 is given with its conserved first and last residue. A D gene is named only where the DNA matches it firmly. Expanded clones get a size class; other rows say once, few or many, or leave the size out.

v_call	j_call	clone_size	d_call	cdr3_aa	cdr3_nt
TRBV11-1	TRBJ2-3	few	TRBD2	CASSFPGLASDTQYF	TGTGCCAGCAGCTTCCCGGGACTAGCGTCAGATACGCAGTATTTT
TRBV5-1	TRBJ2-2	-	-	CASSYGPEWALFF	TGCGCCAGCAGCTACGGTCCCGAATGGGCGCTGTTTTTT
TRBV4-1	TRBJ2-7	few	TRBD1	CASRQYWTGLTYEQYF	TGCGCCAGCAGACAGTATTGGACAGGCCTGACCTACGAGCAGTACTTC
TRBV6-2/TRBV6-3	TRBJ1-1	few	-	CASTGATEAFF	TGTGCCAGCACGGGGGCGACTGAAGCTTTCTTT
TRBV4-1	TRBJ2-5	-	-	CASSQDLRVEETQYF	TGCGCCAGCAGCCAAGATCTGCGGGTTGAAGAGACCCAGTACTTC
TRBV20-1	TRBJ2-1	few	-	CSASLGGLLGGHNEQFF	TGCAGTGCTAGTCTGGGTGGACTTTTGGGGGGCCACAATGAGCAGTTCTTC
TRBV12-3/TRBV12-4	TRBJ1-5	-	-	CASSTEVSNQPQHF	TGTGCCAGCAGTACCGAAGTCAGCAATCAGCCCCAGCATTTT
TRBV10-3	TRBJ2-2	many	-	CATLGAGPGELFF	TGTGCCACCTTGGGGGCGGGTCCCGGGGAGCTGTTTTTT
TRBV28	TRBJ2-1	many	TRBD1	CASSFYPDRVVREQFF	TGTGCCAGCAGTTTCTATCCGGACAGGGTGGTGCGCGAGCAGTTCTTC
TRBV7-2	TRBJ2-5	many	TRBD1	CASSLDRGWETQYF	TGTGCCAGCAGCTTAGACAGGGGATGGGAGACCCAGTACTTC
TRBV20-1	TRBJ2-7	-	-	CSAREVGGEQYF	TGCAGTGCTAGAGAGGTCGGAGGCGAGCAGTACTTC
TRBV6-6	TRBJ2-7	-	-	CASRYSTGLYEQYF	TGTGCCAGCAGATATTCGACAGGCCTTTACGAGCAGTACTTC
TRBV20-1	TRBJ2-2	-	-	CSARDWRSGELFF	TGCAGTGCTAGAGATTGGAGATCCGGGGAGCTGTTTTTT
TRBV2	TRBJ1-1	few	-	CASSAQAEAFF	TGTGCCAGCAGTGCCCAGGCTGAAGCTTTCTTT
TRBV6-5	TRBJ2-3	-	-	CASSRTEADTQYF	TGTGCCAGCAGTCGGACAGAGGCAGATACGCAGTATTTT
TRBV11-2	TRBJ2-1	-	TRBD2	CASSSRGTSGGYKVNEQFF	TGTGCCAGCAGCTCCCGTGGGACTAGCGGGGGGTATAAGGTCAATGAGCAGTTCTTC
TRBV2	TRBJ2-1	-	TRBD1	CASTQDRGGDEQFF	TGTGCCAGCACTCAGGACAGGGGTGGCGATGAGCAGTTCTTC
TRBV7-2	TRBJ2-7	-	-	CASSLFQGTYEQYF	TGTGCCAGCAGCTTATTTCAGGGGACCTACGAGCAGTACTTC
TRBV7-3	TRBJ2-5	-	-	CASSPRGAPYQETQYF	TGTGCCAGCAGCCCACGGGGGGCCCCGTACCAAGAGACCCAGTACTTC
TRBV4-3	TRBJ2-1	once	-	CDSSHRVGNEQFF	TGCGACAGCAGTCACAGGGTCGGGAATGAGCAGTTCTTC
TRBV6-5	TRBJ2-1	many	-	CASSPERLSSYNEQFF	TGTGCCAGCAGCCCCGAGCGCCTCAGCTCCTACAATGAGCAGTTCTTC
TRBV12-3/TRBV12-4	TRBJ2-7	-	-	CASSPDPSSYEQYF	TGTGCCAGCAGCCCGGACCCGAGCTCCTACGAGCAGTACTTC
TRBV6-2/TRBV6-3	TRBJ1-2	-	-	CASSYRIYGYTF	TGTGCCAGCAGTTACCGGATCTATGGCTACACCTTC
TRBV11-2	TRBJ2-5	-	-	CASSTWRGGETQYF	TGTGCCAGCAGCACATGGCGGGGCGGGGAGACCCAGTACTTC
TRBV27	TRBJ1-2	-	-	CASSWGTGANYGYTF	TGTGCCAGCAGTTGGGGGACCGGAGCTAACTATGGCTACACCTTC
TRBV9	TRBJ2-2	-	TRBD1	CASSVTGREAGELFF	TGTGCCAGCAGCGTGACAGGGAGAGAGGCCGGGGAGCTGTTTTTT
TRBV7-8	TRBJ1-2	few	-	CASTSGQGNYGYTF	TGTGCCAGCACCAGCGGGCAGGGCAACTATGGCTACACCTTC
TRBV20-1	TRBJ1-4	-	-	CSATPPTNEKLFF	TGCAGTGCTACCCCCCCAACTAATGAAAAACTGTTTTTT
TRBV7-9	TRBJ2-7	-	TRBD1	CASSHSPRTGTNYEQYF	TGTGCCAGCAGCCACAGCCCTCGGACAGGAACCAACTACGAGCAGTACTTC
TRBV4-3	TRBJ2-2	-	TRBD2	CASSQASGGATGELFF	TGCGCCAGCAGCCAAGCTAGCGGGGGGGCGACCGGGGAGCTGTTTTTT
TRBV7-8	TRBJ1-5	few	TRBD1	CASSYGTGQGQPQHF	TGTGCCAGCAGCTACGGGACAGGCCAGGGTCAGCCCCAGCATTTT
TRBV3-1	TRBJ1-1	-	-	CASVDQGMNTEAFF	TGTGCCAGCGTAGACCAGGGGATGAACACTGAAGCTTTCTTT
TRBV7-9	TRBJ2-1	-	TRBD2	CASRGSGKDEQFF	TGTGCCAGCAGGGGTAGCGGGAAGGATGAGCAGTTCTTC
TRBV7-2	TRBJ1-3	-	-	CASSPRRSGNTIYF	TGTGCCAGCAGCCCCAGAAGATCTGGAAACACCATATATTTT
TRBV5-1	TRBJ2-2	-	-	CASSEEDGTGELFF	TGCGCCAGCAGCGAGGAAGATGGGACCGGGGAGCTGTTTTTT
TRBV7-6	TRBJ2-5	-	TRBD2	CASSQGLAGVERPQYF	TGTGCCAGCAGCCAGGGACTAGCGGGGGTCGAGAGGCCCCAGTACTTC
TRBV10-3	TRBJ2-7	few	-	CAISESPGLEQYF	TGTGCCATCAGTGAGTCGCCGGGACTCGAGCAGTACTTC
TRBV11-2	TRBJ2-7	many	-	CASSRWTYEQYF	TGTGCCAGCAGCCGCTGGACCTACGAGCAGTACTTC
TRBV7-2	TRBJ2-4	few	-	CASSLGQNKNIQYF	TGTGCCAGCAGCCTCGGACAGAACAAAAACATTCAGTACTTC
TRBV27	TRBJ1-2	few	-	CASSQFGGIYTF	TGTGCCAGCAGCCAATTCGGGGGAATTTACACCTTC
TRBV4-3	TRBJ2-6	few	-	CASSQDHLISGANVLTF	TGCGCCAGCAGCCAAGATCATTTGATCTCTGGGGCCAACGTCCTGACTTTC
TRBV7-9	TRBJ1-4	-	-	CASTGFEKLFF	TGTGCCAGCACAGGTTTTGAAAAACTGTTTTTT
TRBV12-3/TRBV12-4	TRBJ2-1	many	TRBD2	CATRPSGANEQFF	TGTGCCACCCGCCCTAGCGGGGCGAATGAGCAGTTCTTC
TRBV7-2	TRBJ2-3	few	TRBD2	CASSFGTSYTDTQYF	TGTGCCAGCAGCTTCGGGACTAGCTACACAGATACGCAGTATTTT
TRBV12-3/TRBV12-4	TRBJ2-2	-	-	CASSLRRTGELFF	TGTGCCAGCAGTTTACGGCGCACCGGGGAGCTGTTTTTT
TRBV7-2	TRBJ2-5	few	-	CASSLAGYQETQYF	TGTGCCAGCAGCTTGGCGGGGTATCAAGAGACCCAGTACTTC
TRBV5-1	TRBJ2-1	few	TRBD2	CASSSLGRTSGGMHEQFF	TGCGCCAGCAGCTCCCTAGGGAGGACTAGCGGGGGGATGCATGAGCAGTTCTTC
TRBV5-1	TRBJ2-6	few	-	CASSLGSRSGANVLTF	TGCGCCAGCAGCTTGGGGTCCCGCTCTGGGGCCAACGTCCTGACTTTC
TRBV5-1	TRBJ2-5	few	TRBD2	CASSAVGRGAGETQYF	TGCGCCAGCAGCGCCGTGGGGCGGGGGGCCGGAGAGACCCAGTACTTC
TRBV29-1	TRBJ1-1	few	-	CSAELNTEAFF	TGCAGCGCAGAACTGAACACTGAAGCTTTCTTT